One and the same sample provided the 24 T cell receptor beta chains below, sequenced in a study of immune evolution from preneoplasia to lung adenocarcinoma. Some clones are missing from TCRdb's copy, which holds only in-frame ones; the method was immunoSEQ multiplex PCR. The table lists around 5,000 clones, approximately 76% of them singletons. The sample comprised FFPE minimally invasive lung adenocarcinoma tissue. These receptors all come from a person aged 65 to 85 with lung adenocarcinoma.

The CDR3 region has the DNA TGCGCCAGCAGCTTTACACCGGGGGCCCAAGAGACCCAGTACTTC. As protein: CASSFTPGAQETQYF. The genes are TRBV5-1 and TRBJ2-5, with D perhaps given as TRBD1 or TRBD2 (6 bases each). Germline CDR1 reads SGHRS; CDR2 reads YFSETQ. The ends were cut back, 2 bases at V and 1 base at J, with 12 bases in the middle. CDR3 length: 15 amino acids.

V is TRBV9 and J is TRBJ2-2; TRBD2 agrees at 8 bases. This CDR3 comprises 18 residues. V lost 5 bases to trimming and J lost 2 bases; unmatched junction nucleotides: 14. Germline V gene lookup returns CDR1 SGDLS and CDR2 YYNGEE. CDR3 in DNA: TGTGCCAGCAGTCGTTCCCGGCTGAGCGGGAGAAACACCGGGGAGCTGTTTTTT. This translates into CASSRSRLSGRNTGELFF.

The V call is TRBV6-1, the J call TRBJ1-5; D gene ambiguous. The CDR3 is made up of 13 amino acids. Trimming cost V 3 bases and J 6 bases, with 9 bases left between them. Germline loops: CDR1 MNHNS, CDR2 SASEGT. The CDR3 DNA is TGTGCCAGCAGTGATAACGGAGGTCAGCCCCAGCATTTT. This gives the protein CASSDNGGQPQHF.

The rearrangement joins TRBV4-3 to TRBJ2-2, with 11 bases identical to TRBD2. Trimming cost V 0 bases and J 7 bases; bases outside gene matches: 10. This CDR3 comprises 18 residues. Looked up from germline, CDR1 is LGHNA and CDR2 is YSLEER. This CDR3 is CASSQEYRLAGSIGELFF. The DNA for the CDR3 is TGCGCCAGCAGCCAAGAATACCGACTAGCGGGATCAATCGGGGAGCTGTTTTTT.

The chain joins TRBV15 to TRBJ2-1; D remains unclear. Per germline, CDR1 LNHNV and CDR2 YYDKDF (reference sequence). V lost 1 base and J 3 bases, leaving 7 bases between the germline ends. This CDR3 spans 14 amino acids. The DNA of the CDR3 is TGTGCCACCAGCAGAGCCAGAGACTACAATGAGCAGTTCTTC. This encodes CATSRARDYNEQFF.

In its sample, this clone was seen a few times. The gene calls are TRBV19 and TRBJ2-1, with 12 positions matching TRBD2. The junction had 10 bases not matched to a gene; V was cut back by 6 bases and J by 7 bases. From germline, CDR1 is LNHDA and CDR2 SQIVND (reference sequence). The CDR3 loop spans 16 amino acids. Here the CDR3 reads CASSPSSGGALNEQFF. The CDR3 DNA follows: TGTGCCAGTAGCCCCTCTAGCGGGGGGGCCCTAAATGAGCAGTTCTTC.

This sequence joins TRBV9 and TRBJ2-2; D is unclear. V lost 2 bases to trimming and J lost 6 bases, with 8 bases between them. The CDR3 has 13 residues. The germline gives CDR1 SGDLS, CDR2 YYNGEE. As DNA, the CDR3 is TGTGCCAGCAGCGTCCGGGTCTCCGGGGAGCTGTTTTTT. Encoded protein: CASSVRVSGELFF.

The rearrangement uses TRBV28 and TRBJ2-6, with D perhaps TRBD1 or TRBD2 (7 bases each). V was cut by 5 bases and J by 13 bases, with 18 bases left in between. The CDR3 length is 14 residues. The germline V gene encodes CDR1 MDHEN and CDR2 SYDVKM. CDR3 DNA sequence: TGTGCCAGCAGTCTTTTACAGGGGCGGGAGGTCCTGACTTTC. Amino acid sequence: CASSLLQGREVLTF.

The CDR3 DNA reads as TGTGCCAGCAGTTACGGCGGGAGAGTCTACGAGCAGTACTTC. Protein product: CASSYGGRVYEQYF. The rearrangement uses TRBV6-5 and TRBJ2-7; TRBD2 agrees at 7 bases. Trimming removed 2 bases from V and 3 bases from J; junction bases left unmatched: 4. Per germline, CDR1 MNHEY and CDR2 SVGAGI. The CDR3 totals 14 residues.

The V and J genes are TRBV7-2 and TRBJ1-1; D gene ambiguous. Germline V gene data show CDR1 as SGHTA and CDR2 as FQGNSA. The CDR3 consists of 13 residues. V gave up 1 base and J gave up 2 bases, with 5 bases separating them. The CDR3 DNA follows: TGTGCCAGCAGCTTAGACAGAAACACTGAAGCTTTCTTT. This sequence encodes CASSLDRNTEAFF.

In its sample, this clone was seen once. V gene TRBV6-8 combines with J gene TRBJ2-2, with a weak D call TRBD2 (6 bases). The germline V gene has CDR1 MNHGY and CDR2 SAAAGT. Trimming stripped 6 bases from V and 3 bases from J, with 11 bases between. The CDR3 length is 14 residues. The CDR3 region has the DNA TGTGCCAGCAGGGAAACTAGCTACACCGGGGAGCTGTTTTTT. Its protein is CASRETSYTGELFF.

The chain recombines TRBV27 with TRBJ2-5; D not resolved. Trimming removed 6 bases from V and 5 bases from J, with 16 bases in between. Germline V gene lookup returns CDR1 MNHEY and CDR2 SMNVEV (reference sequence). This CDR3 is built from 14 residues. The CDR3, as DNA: TGTGCCAGCAGCTCCATCTCCGCCTTTGAGACCCAGTACTTC. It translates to CASSSISAFETQYF.

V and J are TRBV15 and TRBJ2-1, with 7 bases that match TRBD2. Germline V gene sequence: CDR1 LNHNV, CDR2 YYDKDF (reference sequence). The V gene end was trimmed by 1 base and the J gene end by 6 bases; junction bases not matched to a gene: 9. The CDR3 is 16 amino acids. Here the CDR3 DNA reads TGTGCCACCAGCAGAGCCGTGGCGGGAGTGGTCAATGAGCAGTTCTTC. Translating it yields CATSRAVAGVVNEQFF. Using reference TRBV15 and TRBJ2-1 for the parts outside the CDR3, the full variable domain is DAMVIQNPRYQVTQFGKPVTLSCSQTLNHNVMYWYQQKSSQAPKLLFHYYDKDFNNEADTPDNFQSRRPNTSFCFLDIRSPGLGDTAMYLCATSRAVAGVVNEQFFGPGTRLTVL.

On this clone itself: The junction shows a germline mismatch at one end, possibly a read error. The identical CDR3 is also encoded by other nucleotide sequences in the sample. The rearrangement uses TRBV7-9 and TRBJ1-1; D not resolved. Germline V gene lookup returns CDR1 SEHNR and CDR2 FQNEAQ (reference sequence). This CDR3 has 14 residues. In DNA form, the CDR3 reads TGTGCCAGCAGTCCCTTGGTAGGGAACACTGAAGCTTTTTTT. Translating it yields CASSPLVGNTEAFF.

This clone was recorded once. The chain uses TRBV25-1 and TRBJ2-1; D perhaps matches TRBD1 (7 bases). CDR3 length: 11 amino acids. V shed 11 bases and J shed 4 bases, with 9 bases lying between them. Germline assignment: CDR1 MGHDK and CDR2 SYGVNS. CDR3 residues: CAAGQYNEQFF. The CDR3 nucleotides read TGTGCCGCGGGACAGTACAATGAGCAGTTCTTC. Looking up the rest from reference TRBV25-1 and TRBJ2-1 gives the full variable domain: EADIYQTPRYLVIGTGKKITLECSQTMGHDKMYWYQQDPGMELHLIHYSYGVNSTEKGDLSSESTVSRIRTEHFPLTLESARPSHTSQYLCAAGQYNEQFFGPGTRLTVL.

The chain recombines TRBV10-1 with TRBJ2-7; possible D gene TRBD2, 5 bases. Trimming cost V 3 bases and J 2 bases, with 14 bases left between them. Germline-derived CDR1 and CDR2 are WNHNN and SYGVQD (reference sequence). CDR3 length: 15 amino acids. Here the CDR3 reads CASSDGASGTYEQYF. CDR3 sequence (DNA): TGCGCCAGCAGTGATGGCGCGTCGGGAACCTACGAGCAGTACTTC.

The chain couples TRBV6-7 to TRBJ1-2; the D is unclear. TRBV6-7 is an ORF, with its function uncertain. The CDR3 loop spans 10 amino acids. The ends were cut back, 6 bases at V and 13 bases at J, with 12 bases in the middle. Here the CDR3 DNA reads TGTGCCAGCAGCCACACTATGTTCACCTTC. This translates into CASSHTMFTF.

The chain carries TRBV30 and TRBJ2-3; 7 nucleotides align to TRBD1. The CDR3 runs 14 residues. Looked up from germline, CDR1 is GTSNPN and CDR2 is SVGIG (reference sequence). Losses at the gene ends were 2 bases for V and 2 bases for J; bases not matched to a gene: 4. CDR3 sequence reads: CAWSKGGDTDTQYF. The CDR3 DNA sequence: TGTGCCTGGAGTAAAGGGGGCGACACAGATACGCAGTATTTT. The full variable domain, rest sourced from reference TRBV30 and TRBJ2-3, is SQTIHQWPATLVQPVGSPLSLECTVEGTSNPNLYWYRQAAGRGLQLLFYSVGIGQISSEVPQNLSASRPQDRQFILSSKKLLLSDSGFYLCAWSKGGDTDTQYFGPGTRLTVL.

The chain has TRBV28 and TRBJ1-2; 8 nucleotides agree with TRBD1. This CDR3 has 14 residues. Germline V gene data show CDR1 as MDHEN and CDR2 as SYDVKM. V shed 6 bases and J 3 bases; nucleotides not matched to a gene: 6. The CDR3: CASRSPQGDYGYTF. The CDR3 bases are TGTGCCAGCAGATCACCACAGGGGGACTATGGCTACACCTTC.

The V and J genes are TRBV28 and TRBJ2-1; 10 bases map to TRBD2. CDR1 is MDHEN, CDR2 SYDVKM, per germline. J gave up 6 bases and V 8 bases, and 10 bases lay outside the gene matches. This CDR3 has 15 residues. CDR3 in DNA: TGTGCCAGCCCCCCTCTAGCGGGAGTAGTCAATGAGCAGTTCTTC. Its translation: CASPPLAGVVNEQFF.

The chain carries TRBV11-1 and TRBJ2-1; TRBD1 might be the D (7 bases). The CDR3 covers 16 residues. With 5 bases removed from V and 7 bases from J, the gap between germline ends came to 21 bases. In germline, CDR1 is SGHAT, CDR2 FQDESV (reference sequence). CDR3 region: CASSQGGGIGFNEQFF. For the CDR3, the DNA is TGTGCCAGCAGCCAAGGGGGCGGGATCGGCTTTAATGAGCAGTTCTTC.

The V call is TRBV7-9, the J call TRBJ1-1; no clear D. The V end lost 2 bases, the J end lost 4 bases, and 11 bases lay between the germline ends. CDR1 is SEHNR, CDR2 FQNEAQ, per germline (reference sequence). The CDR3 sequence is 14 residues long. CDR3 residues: CASSLLWGPTEAFF. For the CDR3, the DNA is TGTGCCAGCAGCTTATTATGGGGTCCCACTGAAGCTTTCTTT.

This chain's CDR3 is CASSQDQGTVYGYTF. DNA of the CDR3: TGCGCCAGCAGCCAAGATCAGGGGACAGTCTATGGCTACACCTTC. The gene calls are TRBV4-3 and TRBJ1-2; 7 bases agree with TRBD1. The CDR3 is 15 amino acids. With V trimmed by 0 bases and J by 4 bases, 5 bases remained unmatched. Germline CDR1 and CDR2: LGHNA and YSLEER.

In nucleotides, the CDR3 is TGTGCCAGCACCCGAATATTCGGGACTAGTCTCTCCGAGCAGTACTTC. Protein product: CASTRIFGTSLSEQYF. V gene TRBV5-6 combines with J gene TRBJ2-7, with 8 bases matching TRBD2. Germline assignment: CDR1 SGHDT and CDR2 YYEEEE. The CDR3 is made up of 16 amino acids. V dropped 6 bases and J dropped 6; count of bases not matched to a gene: 17.